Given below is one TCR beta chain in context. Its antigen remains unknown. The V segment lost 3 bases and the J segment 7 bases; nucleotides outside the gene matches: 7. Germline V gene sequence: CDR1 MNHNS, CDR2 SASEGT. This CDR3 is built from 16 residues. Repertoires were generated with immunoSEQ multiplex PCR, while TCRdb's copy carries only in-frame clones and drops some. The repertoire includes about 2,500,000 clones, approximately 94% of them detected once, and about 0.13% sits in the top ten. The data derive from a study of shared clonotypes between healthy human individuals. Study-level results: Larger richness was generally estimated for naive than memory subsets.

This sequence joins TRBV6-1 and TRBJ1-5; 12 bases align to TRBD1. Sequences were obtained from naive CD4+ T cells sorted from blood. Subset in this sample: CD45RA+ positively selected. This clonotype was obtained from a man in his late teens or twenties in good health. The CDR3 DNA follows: TGTGCCAGCAGTGAGAGATGGGGGACAGGGGGCCAGCCCCAGCATTTT. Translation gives CASSERWGTGGQPQHF.